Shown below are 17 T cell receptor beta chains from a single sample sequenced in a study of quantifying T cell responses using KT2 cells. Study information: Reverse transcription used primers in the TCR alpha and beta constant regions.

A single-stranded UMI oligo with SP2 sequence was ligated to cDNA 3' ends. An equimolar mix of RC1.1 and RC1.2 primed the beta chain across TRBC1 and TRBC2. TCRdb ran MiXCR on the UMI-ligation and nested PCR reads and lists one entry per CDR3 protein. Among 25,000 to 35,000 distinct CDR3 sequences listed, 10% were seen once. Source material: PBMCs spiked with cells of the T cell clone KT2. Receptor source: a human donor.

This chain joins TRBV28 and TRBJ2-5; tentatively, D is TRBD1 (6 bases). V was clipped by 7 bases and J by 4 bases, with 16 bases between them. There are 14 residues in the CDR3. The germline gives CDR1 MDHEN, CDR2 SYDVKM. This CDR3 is CASKPQGLGETQYF. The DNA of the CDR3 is TGTGCCAGCAAGCCCCAGGGGTTGGGAGAGACCCAGTACTTC.

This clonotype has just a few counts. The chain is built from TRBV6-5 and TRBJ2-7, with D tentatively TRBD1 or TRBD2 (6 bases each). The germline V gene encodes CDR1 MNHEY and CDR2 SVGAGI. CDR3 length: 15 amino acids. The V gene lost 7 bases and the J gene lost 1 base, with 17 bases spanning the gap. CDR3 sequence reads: CASTHSTGASYEQYF. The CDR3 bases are TGTGCCAGCACCCACTCAACGGGGGCGTCCTACGAGCAGTACTTC.

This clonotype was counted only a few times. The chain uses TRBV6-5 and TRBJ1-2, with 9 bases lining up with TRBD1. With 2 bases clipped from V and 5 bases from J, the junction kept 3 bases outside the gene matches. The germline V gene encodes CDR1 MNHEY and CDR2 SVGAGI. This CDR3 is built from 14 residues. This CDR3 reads CASSYVGQGYGYTF. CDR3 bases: TGTGCCAGCAGTTACGTCGGACAGGGGTATGGCTACACCTTC.

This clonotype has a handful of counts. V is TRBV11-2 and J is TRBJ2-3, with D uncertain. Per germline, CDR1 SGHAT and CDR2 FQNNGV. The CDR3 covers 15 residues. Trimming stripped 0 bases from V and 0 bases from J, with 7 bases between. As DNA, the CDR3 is TGTGCCAGCAGCTTAGATTACCGGAGCACAGATACGCAGTATTTT. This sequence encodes CASSLDYRSTDTQYF. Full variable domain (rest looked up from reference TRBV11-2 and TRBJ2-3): EAGVAQSPRYKIIEKRQSVAFWCNPISGHATLYWYQQILGQGPKLLIQFQNNGVVDDSQLPKDRFSAERLKGVDSTLKIQPAKLEDSAVYLCASSLDYRSTDTQYFGPGTRLTVL.

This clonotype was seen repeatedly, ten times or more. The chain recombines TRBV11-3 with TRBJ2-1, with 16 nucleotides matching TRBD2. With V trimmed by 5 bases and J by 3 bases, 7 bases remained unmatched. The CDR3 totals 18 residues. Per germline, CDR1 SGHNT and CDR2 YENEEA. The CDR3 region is CASSQGLAGGPRYNEQFF. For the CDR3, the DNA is TGTGCCAGCAGCCAGGGACTAGCGGGAGGGCCGCGCTACAATGAGCAGTTCTTC.

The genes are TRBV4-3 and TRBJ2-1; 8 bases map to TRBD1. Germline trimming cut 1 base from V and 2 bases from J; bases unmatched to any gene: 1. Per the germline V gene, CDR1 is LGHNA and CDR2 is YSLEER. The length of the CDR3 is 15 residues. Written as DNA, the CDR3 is TGCGCCAGCAGCCAAGGGACAGGGACCTACAATGAGCAGTTCTTC. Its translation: CASSQGTGTYNEQFF.

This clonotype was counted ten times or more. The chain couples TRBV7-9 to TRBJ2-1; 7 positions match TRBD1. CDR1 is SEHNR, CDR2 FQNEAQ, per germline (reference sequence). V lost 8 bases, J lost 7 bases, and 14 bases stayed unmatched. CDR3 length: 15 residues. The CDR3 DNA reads TGTGCCAGCGCACTTGGGACAGATAAGAAGAATGAGCAGTTCTTC. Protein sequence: CASALGTDKKNEQFF.

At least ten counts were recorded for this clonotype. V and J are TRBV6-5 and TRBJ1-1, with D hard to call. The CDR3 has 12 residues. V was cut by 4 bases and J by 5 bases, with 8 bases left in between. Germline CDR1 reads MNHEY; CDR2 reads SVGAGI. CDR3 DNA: TGTGCCAGCAGTTTTGCGGGAACTGAAGCTTTCTTT. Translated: CASSFAGTEAFF.

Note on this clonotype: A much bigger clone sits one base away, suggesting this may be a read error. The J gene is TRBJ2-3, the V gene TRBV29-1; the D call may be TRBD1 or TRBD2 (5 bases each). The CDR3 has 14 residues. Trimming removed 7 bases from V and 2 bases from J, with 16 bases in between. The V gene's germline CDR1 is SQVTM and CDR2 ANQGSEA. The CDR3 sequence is CSASHAGTTDTQYF. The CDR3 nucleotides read TGCAGCGCCAGTCACGCTGGGACCACAGATACGCAGTATTTT.

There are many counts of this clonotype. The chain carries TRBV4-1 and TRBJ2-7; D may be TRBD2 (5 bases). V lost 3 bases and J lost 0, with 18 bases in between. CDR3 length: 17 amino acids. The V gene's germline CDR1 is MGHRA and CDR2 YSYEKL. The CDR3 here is CASSQVWRWGDSYEQYF. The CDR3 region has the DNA TGCGCCAGCAGCCAGGTTTGGCGTTGGGGAGACTCCTACGAGCAGTACTTC.

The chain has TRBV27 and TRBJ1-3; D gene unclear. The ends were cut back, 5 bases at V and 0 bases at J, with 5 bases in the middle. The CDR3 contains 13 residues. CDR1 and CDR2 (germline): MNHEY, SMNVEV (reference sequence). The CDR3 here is CASSKISGNTIYF. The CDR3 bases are TGTGCCAGCAGTAAGATCTCTGGAAACACCATATATTTT.

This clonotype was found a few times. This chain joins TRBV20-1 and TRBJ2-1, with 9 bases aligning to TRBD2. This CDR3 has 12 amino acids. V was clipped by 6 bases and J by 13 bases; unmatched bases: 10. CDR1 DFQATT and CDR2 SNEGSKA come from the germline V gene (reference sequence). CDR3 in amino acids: CSARSTGTSQFF. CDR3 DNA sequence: TGCAGTGCAAGAAGTACCGGGACTAGCCAGTTCTTC.

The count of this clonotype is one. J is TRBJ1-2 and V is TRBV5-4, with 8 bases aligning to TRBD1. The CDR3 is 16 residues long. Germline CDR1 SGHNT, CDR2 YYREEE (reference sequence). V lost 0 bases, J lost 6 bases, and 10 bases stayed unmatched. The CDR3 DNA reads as TGTGCCAGCAGCTTGGTAGCTTCGGGACAGGAGGATGGCTACACCTTC. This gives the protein CASSLVASGQEDGYTF.

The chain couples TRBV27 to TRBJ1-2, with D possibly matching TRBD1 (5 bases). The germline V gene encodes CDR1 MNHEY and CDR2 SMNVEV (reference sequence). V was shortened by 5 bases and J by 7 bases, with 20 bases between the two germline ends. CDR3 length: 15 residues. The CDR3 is CASSAIVGVRGGYTF. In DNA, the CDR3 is TGTGCCAGCAGTGCTATAGTTGGGGTGAGGGGTGGCTACACCTTC.

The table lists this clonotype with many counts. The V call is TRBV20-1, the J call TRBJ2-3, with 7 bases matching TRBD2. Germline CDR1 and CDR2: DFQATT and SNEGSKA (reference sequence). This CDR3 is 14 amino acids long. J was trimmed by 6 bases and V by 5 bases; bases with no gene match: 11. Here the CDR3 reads CSAAPPLTSDTQYF. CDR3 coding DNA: TGCAGTGCTGCCCCCCCTCTGACTAGCGATACGCAGTATTTT.

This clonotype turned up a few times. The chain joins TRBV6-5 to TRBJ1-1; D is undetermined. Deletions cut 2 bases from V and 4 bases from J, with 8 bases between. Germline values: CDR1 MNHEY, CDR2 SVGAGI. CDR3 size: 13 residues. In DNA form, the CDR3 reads TGTGCCAGCAGTTACGGCGTTGGCACTGAAGCTTTCTTT. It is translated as CASSYGVGTEAFF.

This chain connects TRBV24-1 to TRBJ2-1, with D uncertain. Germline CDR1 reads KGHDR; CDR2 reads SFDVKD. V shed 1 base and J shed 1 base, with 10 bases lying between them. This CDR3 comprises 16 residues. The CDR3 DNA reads TGTGCCACCAGTGATTTTACCAGTGGGTCCTACAATGAGCAGTTCTTC. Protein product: CATSDFTSGSYNEQFF.